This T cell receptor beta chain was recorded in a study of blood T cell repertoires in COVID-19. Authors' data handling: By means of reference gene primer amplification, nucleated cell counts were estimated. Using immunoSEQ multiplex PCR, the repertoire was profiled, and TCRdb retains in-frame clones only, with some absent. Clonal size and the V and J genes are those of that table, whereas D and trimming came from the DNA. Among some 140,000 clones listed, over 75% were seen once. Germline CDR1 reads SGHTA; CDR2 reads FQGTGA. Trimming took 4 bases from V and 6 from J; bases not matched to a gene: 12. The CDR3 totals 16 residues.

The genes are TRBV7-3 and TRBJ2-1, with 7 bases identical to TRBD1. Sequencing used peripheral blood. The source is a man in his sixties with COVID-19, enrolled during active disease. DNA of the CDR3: TGTGCCAGCAGCTATATGACAGGGAGTAGTGGCAATGAGCAGTTCTTC. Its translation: CASSYMTGSSGNEQFF.